This T cell receptor beta chain was sequenced in a study of response to subunit inactivated influenza vaccine. Whole-study results and caveats: The authors suggested that every seasonal influenza vaccination recruits few new T cells.

Trimming took off 4 bases at V and 2 bases at J, with 12 bases between the two ends. CDR1 is LGHNA and CDR2 is YNFKEQ in the germline V gene. This CDR3 is 14 amino acids long. There are a few counts of this clonotype. As yet, its antigen is unknown. TCRdb independently ran MiXCR on the RT-PCR reads; one entry per CDR3 protein. Here the sample spans over 450,000 distinct CDR3 sequences, approximately 12% being singletons. This receptor was obtained from a man aged 50 or older who received an inactivated influenza vaccine. J is TRBJ2-7 and V is TRBV4-2; D might be TRBD2 (6 bases). Sequencing was performed on PBMCs from blood, taken more than 35 days after vaccination. CDR3 protein: CASSPRRDTYEQYF. CDR3 in DNA: TGTGCCAGCAGCCCCCGGAGGGATACCTACGAGCAGTACTTC.